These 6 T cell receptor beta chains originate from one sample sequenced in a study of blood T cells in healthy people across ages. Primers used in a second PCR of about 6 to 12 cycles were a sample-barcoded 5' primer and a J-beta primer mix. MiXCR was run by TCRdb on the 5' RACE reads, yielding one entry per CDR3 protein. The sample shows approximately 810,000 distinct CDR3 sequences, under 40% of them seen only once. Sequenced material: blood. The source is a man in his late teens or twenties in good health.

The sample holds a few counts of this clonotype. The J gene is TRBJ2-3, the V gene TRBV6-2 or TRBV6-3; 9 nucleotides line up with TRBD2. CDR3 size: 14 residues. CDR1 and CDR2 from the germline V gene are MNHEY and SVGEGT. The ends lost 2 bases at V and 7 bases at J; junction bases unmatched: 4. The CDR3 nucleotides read TGTGCCAGCAGTTACGGGACTAGCTACCATACGCAGTATTTT. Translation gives CASSYGTSYHTQYF.

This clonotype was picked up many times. CDR3 region: CSVEGRLNTEAFF. Here the CDR3 DNA reads TGCAGCGTTGAGGGCAGACTGAACACTGAAGCTTTCTTT. This rearrangement joins TRBV29-1 to TRBJ1-1; no firm D call. The CDR3 extends over 13 amino acids. The V gene lost 3 bases and the J gene lost 0 bases, with 8 bases spanning the gap. The V gene's germline CDR1 is SQVTM and CDR2 ANQGSEA.

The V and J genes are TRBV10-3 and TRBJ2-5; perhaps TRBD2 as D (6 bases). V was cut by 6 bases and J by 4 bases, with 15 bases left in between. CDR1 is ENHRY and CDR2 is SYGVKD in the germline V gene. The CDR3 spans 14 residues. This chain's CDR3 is CAISEGRGGETQYF. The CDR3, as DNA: TGTGCCATCAGCGAGGGGCGGGGTGGAGAGACCCAGTACTTC.

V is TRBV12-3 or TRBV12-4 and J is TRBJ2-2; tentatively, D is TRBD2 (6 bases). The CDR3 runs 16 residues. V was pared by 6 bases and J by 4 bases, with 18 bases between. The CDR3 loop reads CASRQQRGLFTGELFF. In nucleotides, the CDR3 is TGTGCCAGCAGACAACAAAGGGGACTTTTCACCGGGGAGCTGTTTTTT.

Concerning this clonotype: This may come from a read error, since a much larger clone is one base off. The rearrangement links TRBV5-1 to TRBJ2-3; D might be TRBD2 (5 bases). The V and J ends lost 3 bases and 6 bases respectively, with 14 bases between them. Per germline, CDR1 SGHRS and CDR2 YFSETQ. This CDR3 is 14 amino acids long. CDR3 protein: CASSSDSLRDTQYF. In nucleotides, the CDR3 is TGCGCCAGCAGCTCGGACTCCCTGAGGGATACGCAGTATTTT.

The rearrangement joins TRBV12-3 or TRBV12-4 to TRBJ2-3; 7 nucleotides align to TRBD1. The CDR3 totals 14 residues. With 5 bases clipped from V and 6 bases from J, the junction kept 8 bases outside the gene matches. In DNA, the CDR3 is TGTGCCAGCAGTAACATCGGGACAGCCGATACGCAGTATTTT. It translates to CASSNIGTADTQYF.